One and the same sample provided the 22 T cell receptor beta chains below, sequenced in a study of regulatory T cells in long-lasting Graves disease (dated by TCRdb to the early 2020s). The time point label of this sample denotes: persistent/refractory GD, antithyroid drugs over 5 years with positive TRAb. For both TCR sequencing and RNA sequencing, RNA was extracted from PBMCs in TRIzol. Receptor amplification or capture employed multiplex PCR. Instrument used: Illumina HiSeq 4000. To build TCR beta libraries, CDR3 regions were amplified by Arm-PCR using iRepertoire HTBI primers. TCRdb cleaned the public reads at Q25 with fastp, built clones with MiXCR and kept in-frame beta chains. For every CDR3 protein sequence, its rows merge into one entry that carries the most common genes and DNA. The sample table shows around 500,000 distinct CDR3 sequences, and less than 25% are seen once. The top ten hold about 8.3% of the sample.

Sequences were derived from peripheral blood mononuclear cells (PBMCs), sampled when the disease was refractory, from a patient treated with antithyroid drugs. All receptors derive from a female donor with Graves disease.

A remark on this clonotype: A junction end diverges from the germline sequence, so it may reflect a read error. This chain uses TRBV5-8 with TRBJ2-7; 14 bases line up with TRBD2. The length of the CDR3 is 15 residues. Germline V gives CDR1 SGHTS, CDR2 YDEGEE. The DNA for the CDR3 is TGTCCCAGCAGCACTTTCCCGGGACTAGCGGGAGTTAAGTACTTC. It specifies CPSSTFPGLAGVKYF.

Many counts were recorded for this clonotype. V and J are TRBV7-2 and TRBJ1-2; 11 bases are a match to TRBD1. From germline, CDR1 is SGHTA and CDR2 FQGNSA. The CDR3 is 15 amino acids. The V gene end was trimmed by 2 bases and the J gene end by 6 bases; junction bases not matched to a gene: 5. CDR3 region: CASSLRTGGADGYTF. The DNA of the CDR3 is TGTGCCAGCAGCTTACGGACAGGGGGCGCAGATGGCTACACCTTC.

This clonotype has a handful of counts. The chain joins TRBV7-2 to TRBJ2-7; D not resolved. CDR3 length equals 16 residues. Germline loops: CDR1 SGHTA, CDR2 FQGNSA. The V end lost 5 bases, the J end lost 2 bases, and 19 bases lay between the germline ends. Here the CDR3 DNA reads TGTGCCAGCAGCCTTATGTCAGCTCGAGGACCCTACGAGCAGTACTTC. It encodes CASSLMSARGPYEQYF.

V gene TRBV2 combines with J gene TRBJ2-5, with D perhaps matching TRBD2 (7 bases). The V and J ends lost 5 bases and 2 bases respectively, with 15 bases between them. This CDR3 contains 15 residues. The V gene's germline CDR1 is SNHLY and CDR2 FYNNEI. The CDR3 coding sequence is TGTGCCAGCAGTTTGGGGGCGGGAGCACAAGAGACCCAGTACTTC. Amino acid sequence: CASSLGAGAQETQYF.

This clonotype was detected only a few times. The J gene is TRBJ2-7, the V gene TRBV9; TRBD1 matches at 7 bases. In germline, CDR1 is SGDLS, CDR2 YYNGEE. This CDR3 region has 13 residues. V gave up 3 bases and J gave up 5 bases; unmatched junction bases: 5. This chain's CDR3 is CASSAFTGDEQYF. The CDR3, as DNA: TGTGCCAGCAGCGCGTTTACAGGGGACGAGCAGTACTTC.

This clonotype was found a few times. This chain connects TRBV19 to TRBJ1-5, with D possibly matching TRBD1 (5 bases). This CDR3 comprises 15 residues. From germline, CDR1 is LNHDA and CDR2 SQIVND (reference sequence). V lost 7 bases to trimming and J lost 7 bases, with 20 bases between them. The CDR3 DNA reads TGTGCCAGTACCACTCGGGGGGGGGAGAGACAGCCCCAGCATTTT. Residues: CASTTRGGERQPQHF. Full variable domain (outside the CDR3, taken from reference TRBV19 and TRBJ1-5): DGGITQSPKYLFRKEGQNVTLSCEQNLNHDAMYWYRQDPGQGLRLIYYSQIVNDFQKGDIAEGYSVSREKKESFPLTVTSAQKNPTAFYLCASTTRGGERQPQHFGDGTRLSIL.

This clonotype is a singleton in its sample. The rearrangement joins TRBV4-2 to TRBJ1-1; D ambiguous. Looked up from germline, CDR1 is LGHNA and CDR2 is YNFKEQ. Trimming removed 0 bases at V and 10 bases at J, with 18 bases between. The CDR3 spans 15 residues. In DNA form, the CDR3 reads TGTGCCAGCAGCCAAGATCAGGAAAATAATAAGAGAGCTTTCTTT. Residues: CASSQDQENNKRAFF.

This clonotype was counted between two and nine times. V gene TRBV20-1 combines with J gene TRBJ2-1, with 10 bases matching TRBD2. V dropped 3 bases and J dropped 4; count of bases not matched to a gene: 6. The V gene's germline CDR1 is DFQATT and CDR2 SNEGSKA (reference sequence). The CDR3 runs 15 residues. The CDR3 loop is CSASEREGSYNEQFF. CDR3 nucleotide sequence: TGCAGTGCTAGCGAGCGGGAGGGCTCATACAATGAGCAGTTCTTC.

The chain joins TRBV5-1 to TRBJ2-7; unclear D gene. CDR1 and CDR2 from the germline V gene are SGHRS and YFSETQ. Trimming pared 2 bases from V and 7 bases from J, leaving 10 bases between. CDR3 length: 12 amino acids. DNA of the CDR3: TGCGCCAGCAGCTTCACCAACGGGGAGCAGTACTTC. Protein sequence: CASSFTNGEQYF.

The CDR3 protein is CSARDRTGGDEQYF. The CDR3 coding sequence is TGCAGTGCTAGAGACCGGACAGGGGGCGACGAGCAGTACTTC. The chain carries TRBV20-1 and TRBJ2-7, with TRBD1 identical over 11 bases. Germline CDR1 and CDR2: DFQATT and SNEGSKA (reference sequence). This CDR3 comprises 14 residues. Trimming took 0 bases from V and 5 from J; bases not matched to a gene: 3.

This clonotype turned up a few times. The CDR3 DNA follows: TGCGCCAGCAGCTTGGTAGGTGCAGCCAGCTACGAGCAGTACTTC. This translates into CASSLVGAASYEQYF. This chain uses TRBV5-1 with TRBJ2-7; no clear D gene. CDR3 length equals 15 residues. The V gene lost 0 bases and the J gene lost 3 bases, with 13 bases spanning the gap. The germline V gene encodes CDR1 SGHRS and CDR2 YFSETQ.

This clonotype was counted many times. This sequence joins TRBV6-9 and TRBJ1-1; D remains unclear. The CDR3 contains 12 residues. The V end was cut by 3 bases, the J end by 8 bases, with 10 bases between. Germline V gives CDR1 MNHGY, CDR2 SVAAGI. The CDR3 is CASSYGSREAFF. In nucleotides, the CDR3 is TGTGCCAGCAGTTACGGGTCCAGGGAAGCTTTCTTT.

This clonotype has a count of ten or more. The chain carries TRBV7-3 and TRBJ1-1; 10 bases align to TRBD1. The junction had 4 bases not matched to a gene; V was cut back by 2 bases and J by 4 bases. Germline V gene sequence: CDR1 SGHTA, CDR2 FQGTGA. The CDR3 runs to 15 residues. CDR3 in amino acids: CASSLLGQGFTEAFF. The CDR3 coding sequence is TGTGCCAGCAGCTTATTGGGACAGGGGTTCACTGAAGCTTTCTTT.

This clonotype came up a few times. The chain links TRBV6-1 to TRBJ1-1; D ambiguous. The germline V gene has CDR1 MNHNS and CDR2 SASEGT. The CDR3 is made up of 11 amino acids. V was trimmed by 3 bases and J by 11 bases, leaving 10 bases between them. DNA for the CDR3: TGTGCCAGCAGTGACCCACCTCGGGCTTTCTTT. Translated, it gives CASSDPPRAFF.

This clonotype was seen a few times. This chain links TRBV7-6 with TRBJ1-1, with D unresolved. The CDR3 covers 16 residues. The germline V gene encodes CDR1 SGHVS and CDR2 FNYEAQ. V shed 4 bases and J shed 0 bases, with 15 bases lying between them. Written as DNA, the CDR3 is TGTGCCAGCAGCTCTTCCGAGGCGGGGATGAACACTGAAGCTTTCTTT. Amino acids: CASSSSEAGMNTEAFF.

The chain carries TRBV9 and TRBJ2-2; the D gene is possibly TRBD2 (5 bases). Trimming left V 0 bases short and J 4 bases short, with 10 bases between. Germline values: CDR1 SGDLS, CDR2 YYNGEE. This CDR3 is 15 amino acids long. The CDR3 DNA reads as TGTGCCAGCAGCGTAGTGTCGGACTCCACCGGGGAGCTGTTTTTT. Its protein is CASSVVSDSTGELFF.

This clonotype occurred many times. The J gene is TRBJ2-7, the V gene TRBV28, with 9 bases that match TRBD2. The V gene's germline CDR1 is MDHEN and CDR2 SYDVKM. This CDR3 has 18 residues. V was clipped by 6 bases and J by 0 bases; unmatched bases: 15. CDR3 sequence (DNA): TGTGCCAGCAGAACCTATAGCGGGAGAGGGTGGAGCTCCTACGAGCAGTACTTC. Residues: CASRTYSGRGWSSYEQYF.

V usage is TRBV12-3 or TRBV12-4 and J usage is TRBJ2-3, with unresolved D. V was cut by 6 bases and J by 3 bases, with 13 bases left in between. CDR3 length: 14 residues. The CDR3: CASSNFDGTDTQYF. The CDR3 bases are TGTGCCAGCAGCAACTTCGATGGAACAGATACGCAGTATTTT.

This clonotype was counted many times. V gene TRBV2 combines with J gene TRBJ1-5; the D gene is possibly TRBD1 (5 bases). Trimming removed 8 bases at V and 0 bases at J, with 11 bases between. The CDR3 is 14 amino acids. Germline V gene sequence: CDR1 SNHLY, CDR2 FYNNEI. The CDR3 region is CASERDHSNQPQHF. CDR3 bases: TGTGCCAGCGAAAGGGACCATAGCAATCAGCCCCAGCATTTT.

This clonotype was observed many times. The V call is TRBV2, the J call TRBJ1-1; 9 bases agree with TRBD1. This CDR3 contains 14 residues. V trimming: 6 bases; J trimming: 3 bases; junction bases outside the gene matches: 5. The germline gives CDR1 SNHLY, CDR2 FYNNEI. This CDR3 is CASRRGQGDTEAFF. CDR3 coding DNA: TGTGCCAGCAGGCGGGGACAGGGCGACACTGAAGCTTTCTTT.

A few counts support this clonotype. Here the CDR3 reads CASSEGIGHTGELFF. DNA of the CDR3: TGTGCCAGCAGTGAGGGGATTGGGCACACCGGGGAGCTGTTTTTT. The chain uses TRBV6-1 and TRBJ2-2; D ambiguous. V was cut by 3 bases and J by 3 bases, with 11 bases left in between. The CDR3 covers 15 residues. Germline assignment: CDR1 MNHNS and CDR2 SASEGT.

V and J are TRBV5-1 and TRBJ2-5; maybe TRBD2 (6 bases). Trimming pared 4 bases from V and 5 bases from J, leaving 15 bases between. CDR3 length: 14 amino acids. Germline V gene sequence: CDR1 SGHRS, CDR2 YFSETQ. In nucleotides, the CDR3 is TGCGCCAGCAGCGCCGGGACTGCCGCCGAGACCCAGTACTTC. Amino acids: CASSAGTAAETQYF.